The following is a TCR beta chain sequence with its context. Trimming removed 4 bases from V and 4 bases from J, with 15 bases in between. Germline V gives CDR1 SGHVS, CDR2 FNYEAQ. The CDR3 contains 15 residues. This entry is derived from a study of T-cell memory formation after mild COVID-19. TCRdb independently ran MiXCR on the 5' RACE reads; one entry per CDR3 protein. This table has hundreds of thousands of distinct CDR3 sequences, approximately 18% appearing once. The clonotype originates from an adult woman who had mild COVID-19 (a few samples of this study predate the infection). Cell type and time point are not known. Sequencing input: PBMCs or a T cell subset sorted from them (not recorded which). The V and J genes are TRBV7-6 and TRBJ2-3; tentative D call: TRBD1 (5 bases). The CDR3 is CASSSSRVHADTQYF. CDR3 nucleotide sequence: TGTGCCAGCAGCTCTTCCAGGGTTCATGCAGATACGCAGTATTTT. The entire variable domain, with the rest obtained from reference TRBV7-6 and TRBJ2-3, is as follows: GAGVSQSPRYKVTKRGQDVALRCDPISGHVSLYWYRQALGQGPEFLTYFNYEAQQDKSGLPNDRFSAERPEGSISTLTIQRTEQRDSAMYRCASSSSRVHADTQYFGPGTRLTVL.